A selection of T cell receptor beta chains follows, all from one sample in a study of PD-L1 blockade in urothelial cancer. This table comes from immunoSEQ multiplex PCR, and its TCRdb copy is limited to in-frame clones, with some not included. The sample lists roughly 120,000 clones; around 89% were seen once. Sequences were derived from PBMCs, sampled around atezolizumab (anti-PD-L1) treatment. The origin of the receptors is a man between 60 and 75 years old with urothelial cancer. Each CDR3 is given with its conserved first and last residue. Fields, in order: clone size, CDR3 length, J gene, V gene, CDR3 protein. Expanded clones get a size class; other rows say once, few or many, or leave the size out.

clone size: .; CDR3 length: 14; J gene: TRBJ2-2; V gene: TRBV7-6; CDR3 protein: CASSSSVKTGELFF
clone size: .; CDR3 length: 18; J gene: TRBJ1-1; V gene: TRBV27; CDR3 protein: CASSLWGPGTGGSTEAFF
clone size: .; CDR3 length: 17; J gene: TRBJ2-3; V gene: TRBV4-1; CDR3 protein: CASSQEGTGAFTDTQYF
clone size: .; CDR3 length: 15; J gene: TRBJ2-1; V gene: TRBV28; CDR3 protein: CASQSPPTAYNEQFF
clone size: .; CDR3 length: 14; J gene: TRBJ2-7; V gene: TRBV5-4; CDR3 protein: CASRQDIYSYEQYF
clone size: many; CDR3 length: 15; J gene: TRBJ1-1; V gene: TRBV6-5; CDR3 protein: CASSYSWTTGAEAFF
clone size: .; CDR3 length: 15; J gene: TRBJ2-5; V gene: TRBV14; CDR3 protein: CASSLTSGRGKTQYF
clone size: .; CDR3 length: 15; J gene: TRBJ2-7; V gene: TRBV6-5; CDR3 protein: CASRDPWNRGYEQYF
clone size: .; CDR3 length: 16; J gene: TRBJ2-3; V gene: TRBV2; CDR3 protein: CASSEILSGYTDTQYF
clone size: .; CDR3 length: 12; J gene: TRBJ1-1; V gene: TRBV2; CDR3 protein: CASSDPNTEAFF
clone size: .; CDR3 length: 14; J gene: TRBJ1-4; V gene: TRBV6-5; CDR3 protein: CASRSGATNEKLFF
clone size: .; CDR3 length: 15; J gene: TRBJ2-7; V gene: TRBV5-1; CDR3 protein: CASSSVRDRVAEQYF
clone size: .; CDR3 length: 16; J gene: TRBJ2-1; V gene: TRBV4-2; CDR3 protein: CASSLLGLAAGNEQFF
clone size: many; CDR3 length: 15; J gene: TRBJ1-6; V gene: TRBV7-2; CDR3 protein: CASSLATGGDSPLHF
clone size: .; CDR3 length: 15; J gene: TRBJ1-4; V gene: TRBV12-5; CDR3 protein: CASVQMGEGNEKLFF
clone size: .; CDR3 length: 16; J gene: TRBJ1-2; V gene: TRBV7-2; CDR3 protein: CASSLGRLNGDYGYTF
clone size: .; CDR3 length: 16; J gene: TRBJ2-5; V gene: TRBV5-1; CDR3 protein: CASSLAVAGGGETQYF
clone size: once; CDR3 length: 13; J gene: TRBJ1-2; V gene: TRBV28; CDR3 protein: CASSLSGRGSYTF
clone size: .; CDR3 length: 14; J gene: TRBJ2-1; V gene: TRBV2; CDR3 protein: CASLRDRVNNEQFF
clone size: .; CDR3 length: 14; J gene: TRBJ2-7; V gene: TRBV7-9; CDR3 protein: CASSLGLATRKQYF